The source of this T cell receptor (beta chain) is a study of technical replicates of blood from several donors (dated by TCRdb to the late 2010s). The library was made by the immunoSEQ multiplex PCR assay. TCRdb carries this immuneACCESS record with in-frame sequences only. Its versions omit some clonotypes, under half of them owing to an unresolved V gene in the studies checked, with the rest unexplained. The sample table lists 100,000 or so clones, approximately 96% of them with a count of one. Approximately 0.2% of the sample is held by the ten biggest clonotypes. The germline V gene provides CDR1 SGHRS and CDR2 YFSETQ. At the junction V is shortened by 0 bases and J by 5 bases; bases outside the gene matches: 4. The CDR3 numbers 15 residues from cysteine through phenylalanine. Only the CDR3 part of the read is kept: 45 bases, read in frame from the first base. To note about this clone: Its recognized antigen is unknown. Qualities for individual bases were not recorded, and no much larger clone is one base off.

The sequence joins TRBV5-1 to TRBJ2-3; a stretch of 9 junction bases matches TRBD1. The sequence was collected from a human donor in good health. Sequencing was performed on T cells isolated from PBMCs. The CDR3 protein is CASSLGTGAGDTQYF. Read as DNA, the sequence is TGCGCCAGCAGCTTGGGGACAGGGGCCGGAGATACGCAGTATTTT.